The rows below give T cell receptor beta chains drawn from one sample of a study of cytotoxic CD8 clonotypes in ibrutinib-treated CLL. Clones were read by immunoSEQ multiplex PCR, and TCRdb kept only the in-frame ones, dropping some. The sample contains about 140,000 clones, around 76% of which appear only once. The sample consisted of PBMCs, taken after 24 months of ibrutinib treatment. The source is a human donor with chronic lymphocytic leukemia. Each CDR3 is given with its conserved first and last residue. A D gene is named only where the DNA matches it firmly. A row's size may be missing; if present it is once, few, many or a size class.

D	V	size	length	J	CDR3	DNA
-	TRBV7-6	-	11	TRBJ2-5	CASGQEETQYF	TGTGCCAGCGGGCAGGAAGAGACCCAGTACTTC
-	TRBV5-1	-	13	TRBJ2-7	CASSPGRNYEQYF	TGCGCCAGCAGCCCGGGACGCAACTACGAGCAGTACTTC
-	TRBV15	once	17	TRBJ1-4	CATSREQGRGTNEKLFF	TGTGCCACCAGCAGAGAGCAGGGGCGGGGAACTAATGAAAAACTGTTTTTT
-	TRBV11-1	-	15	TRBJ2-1	CASSPGRIQGGEQFF	TGTGCCAGCAGCCCCGGACGGATCCAGGGGGGTGAGCAGTTCTTC
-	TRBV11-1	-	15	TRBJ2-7	CASSLPGAGVDEQYF	TGTGCCAGCAGCCTCCCAGGGGCGGGGGTGGACGAGCAGTACTTC
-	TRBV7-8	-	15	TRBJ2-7	CASRRSGTSSYEQYF	TGTGCCAGCAGGCGATCCGGGACTTCCTCCTACGAGCAGTACTTC
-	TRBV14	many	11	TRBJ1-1	CASSHNTEAFF	TGTGCCAGCAGCCATAACACTGAAGCTTTCTTT
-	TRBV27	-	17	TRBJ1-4	CASSLWGREQSNEKLFF	TGTGCCAGCAGTTTATGGGGACGGGAACAGAGTAATGAAAAACTGTTTTTT
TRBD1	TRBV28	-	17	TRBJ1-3	CASNPGTGGRGGNTIYF	TGTGCCAGCAACCCCGGGACAGGGGGCCGGGGGGGAAACACCATATATTTT
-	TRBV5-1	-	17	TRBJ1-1	CASSLRPARNMNTEAFF	TGCGCCAGCAGCCTCAGACCAGCCAGGAACATGAACACTGAAGCTTTCTTT
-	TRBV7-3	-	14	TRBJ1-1	CASSLSGMNTEAFF	TGTGCCAGCAGCTTATCGGGGATGAACACTGAAGCTTTCTTT
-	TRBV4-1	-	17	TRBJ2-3	CASSQGSPKDITDTQYF	TGCGCCAGCAGCCAAGGTTCGCCCAAGGACATCACAGATACGCAGTATTTT
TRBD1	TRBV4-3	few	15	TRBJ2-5	CASSQGTGDVETQYF	TGCGCCAGCAGCCAGGGGACAGGGGATGTGGAGACCCAGTACTTC
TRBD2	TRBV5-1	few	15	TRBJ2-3	CASSLWTSGTDTQYF	TGCGCCAGCAGCTTATGGACTAGCGGCACAGATACGCAGTATTTT
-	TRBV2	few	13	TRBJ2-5	CASTGLASETQYF	TGTGCCAGCACGGGGCTAGCTTCAGAGACCCAGTACTTC
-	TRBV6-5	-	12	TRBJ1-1	CASSRGGTEAFF	TGTGCCAGCAGCCGGGGGGGCACTGAAGCTTTCTTT
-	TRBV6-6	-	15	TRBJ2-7	CASNPPGPGGDEQYF	TGTGCCAGCAACCCCCCCGGCCCCGGGGGCGACGAGCAGTACTTC
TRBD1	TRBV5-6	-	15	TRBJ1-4	CASSFRGTGPAKLFF	TGTGCCAGCAGCTTCAGAGGGACAGGGCCCGCAAAACTGTTTTTT
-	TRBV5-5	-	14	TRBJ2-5	CASSLKWPRETQYF	TGTGCCAGCAGCTTGAAGTGGCCCCGGGAGACCCAGTACTTC
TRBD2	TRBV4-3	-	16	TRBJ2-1	CASSLRTSGSGNEQFF	TGCGCCAGCAGCCTTCGGACTAGCGGGAGTGGTAATGAGCAGTTCTTC
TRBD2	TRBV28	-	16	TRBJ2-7	CASSSAGTSGRYEQYF	TGTGCCAGCAGTTCTGCAGGGACTAGCGGGAGATACGAGCAGTACTTC
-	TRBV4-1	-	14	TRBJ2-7	CASSQGGSSYEQYF	TGCGCCAGCAGCCAAGGGGGCAGTTCCTACGAGCAGTACTTC
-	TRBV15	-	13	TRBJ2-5	CATSRGRKETQYF	TGTGCCACCAGCAGGGGACGGAAGGAGACCCAGTACTTC
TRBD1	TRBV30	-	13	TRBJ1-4	CAWSLQGWEKLFF	TGTGCCTGGAGTCTACAGGGGTGGGAAAAACTGTTTTTT
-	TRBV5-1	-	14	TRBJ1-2	CASSNGDRNYGYTF	TGCGCCAGCAGCAACGGGGACCGGAACTATGGCTACACCTTC
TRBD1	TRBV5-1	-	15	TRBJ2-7	CASSSGDRGAYEQYF	TGCGCCAGCAGCTCGGGGGACAGGGGGGCCTACGAGCAGTACTTC
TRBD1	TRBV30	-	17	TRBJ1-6	CAWSATTTGGYNSPLHF	TGTGCCTGGAGTGCCACCACGACAGGGGGCTATAATTCACCCCTCCACTTT
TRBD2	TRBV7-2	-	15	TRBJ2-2	CASSPGGGRAGELFF	TGTGCCAGCAGCCCCGGGGGGGGGCGGGCCGGGGAGCTGTTTTTT
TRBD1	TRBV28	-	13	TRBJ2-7	CASQPGQGAEQYF	TGTGCCAGCCAACCGGGACAGGGGGCGGAGCAGTACTTC
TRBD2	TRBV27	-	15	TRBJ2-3	CASSLGASGTDTQYF	TGTGCCAGCAGTTTAGGGGCTAGCGGTACAGATACGCAGTATTTT
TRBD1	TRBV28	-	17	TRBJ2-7	CASSPRNRGPAPYEQYF	TGTGCCAGCAGCCCCCGGAACAGGGGCCCCGCCCCGTACGAGCAGTACTTC
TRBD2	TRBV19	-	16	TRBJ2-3	CASSIDVSGSGDTQYF	TGTGCCAGTAGTATAGATGTTAGCGGGAGTGGGGATACGCAGTATTTT
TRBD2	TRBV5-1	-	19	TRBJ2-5	CASSSDHTGLAGVHETQYF	TGCGCCAGCAGCTCGGACCACACGGGACTAGCGGGAGTTCACGAGACCCAGTACTTC
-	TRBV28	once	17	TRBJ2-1	CASSPRLGAPSYNEQFF	TGTGCCAGCAGCCCCCGATTGGGGGCGCCATCCTACAATGAGCAGTTCTTC
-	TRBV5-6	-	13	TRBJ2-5	CASSLSGPETQYF	TGTGCCAGCAGCTTGTCGGGCCCGGAGACCCAGTACTTC
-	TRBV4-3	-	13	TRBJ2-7	CASSQGGSYEQYF	TGCGCCAGCAGCCAAGGCGGCAGCTACGAGCAGTACTTC
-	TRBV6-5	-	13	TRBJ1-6	CASSSPREAPLHF	TGTGCCAGCAGTTCCCCCCGCGAGGCACCCCTCCACTTT
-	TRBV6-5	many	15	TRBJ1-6	CASSYRVSFNSPLHF	TGTGCCAGCAGTTATCGGGTCAGCTTTAATTCACCCCTCCACTTT
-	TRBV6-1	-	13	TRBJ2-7	CASSELRSGEQYF	TGTGCCAGCAGTGAACTCAGGTCGGGCGAGCAGTACTTC
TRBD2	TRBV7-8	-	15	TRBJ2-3	CASSPRREGTDTQYF	TGTGCCAGCAGCCCCCGGCGGGAGGGGACAGATACGCAGTATTTT
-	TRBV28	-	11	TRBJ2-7	CASSTGYEQYF	TGTGCCAGCAGTACTGGCTACGAGCAGTACTTC
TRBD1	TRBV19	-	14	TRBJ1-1	CASSPRQGSTEAFF	TGTGCCAGTAGCCCCAGACAGGGGAGCACTGAAGCTTTCTTT
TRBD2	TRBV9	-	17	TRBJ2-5	CASSVGASGGAEETQYF	TGTGCCAGCAGCGTAGGGGCTAGCGGGGGGGCCGAGGAGACCCAGTACTTC
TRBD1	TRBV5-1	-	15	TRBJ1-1	CASSLEPGGNTEAFF	TGCGCCAGCAGCTTGGAGCCAGGGGGGAACACTGAAGCTTTCTTT
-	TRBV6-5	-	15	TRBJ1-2	CASRSETTFNYGYTF	TGTGCCAGCAGGTCCGAGACAACTTTTAACTATGGCTACACCTTC